This T cell receptor (beta chain) was found in a study of naive and memory T cell subsets. An equimolar mix of two oligonucleotides served as the beta constant-region primer for TRBC1 and TRBC2. The cDNA 3' end received a ligated single-stranded oligonucleotide carrying the SP2 primer and a 12-nucleotide UMI. TCRdb reprocessed the UMI-ligation and nested PCR reads via MiXCR and lists one record per CDR3 protein. The profile covers approximately 82,000 distinct CDR3 sequences, with around 7% appearing a single time and 1.6% taken by the ten largest. V dropped 3 bases and J dropped 7; count of bases not matched to a gene: 9. The CDR3 covers 16 residues. Per germline, CDR1 MNHNS and CDR2 SASEGT.

This chain uses TRBV6-1 with TRBJ2-1, with 10 bases fitting TRBD1. The specimen sequenced was central memory CD4+ T cells from blood. The receptor comes from a human donor in good health. The DNA of the CDR3 is TGTGCCAGCAGTGACATGATGGGGACAGGGGAAAATGAGCAGTTCTTC. Encoded protein: CASSDMMGTGENEQFF.